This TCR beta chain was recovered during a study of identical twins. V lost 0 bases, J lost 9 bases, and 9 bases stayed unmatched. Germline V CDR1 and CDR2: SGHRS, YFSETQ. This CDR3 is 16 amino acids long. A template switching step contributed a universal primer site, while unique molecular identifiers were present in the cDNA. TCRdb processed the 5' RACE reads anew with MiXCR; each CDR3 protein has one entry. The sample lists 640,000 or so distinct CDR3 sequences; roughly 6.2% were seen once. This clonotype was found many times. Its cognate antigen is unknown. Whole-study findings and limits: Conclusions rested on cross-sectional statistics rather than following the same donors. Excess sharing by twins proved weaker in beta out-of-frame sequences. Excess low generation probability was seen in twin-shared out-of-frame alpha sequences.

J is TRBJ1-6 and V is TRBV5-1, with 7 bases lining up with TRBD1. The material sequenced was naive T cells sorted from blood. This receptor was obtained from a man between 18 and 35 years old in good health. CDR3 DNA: TGCGCCAGCAGCTTGGCCCCAGGGGGTTACGGTTCACCCCTCCACTTT. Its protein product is CASSLAPGGYGSPLHF.